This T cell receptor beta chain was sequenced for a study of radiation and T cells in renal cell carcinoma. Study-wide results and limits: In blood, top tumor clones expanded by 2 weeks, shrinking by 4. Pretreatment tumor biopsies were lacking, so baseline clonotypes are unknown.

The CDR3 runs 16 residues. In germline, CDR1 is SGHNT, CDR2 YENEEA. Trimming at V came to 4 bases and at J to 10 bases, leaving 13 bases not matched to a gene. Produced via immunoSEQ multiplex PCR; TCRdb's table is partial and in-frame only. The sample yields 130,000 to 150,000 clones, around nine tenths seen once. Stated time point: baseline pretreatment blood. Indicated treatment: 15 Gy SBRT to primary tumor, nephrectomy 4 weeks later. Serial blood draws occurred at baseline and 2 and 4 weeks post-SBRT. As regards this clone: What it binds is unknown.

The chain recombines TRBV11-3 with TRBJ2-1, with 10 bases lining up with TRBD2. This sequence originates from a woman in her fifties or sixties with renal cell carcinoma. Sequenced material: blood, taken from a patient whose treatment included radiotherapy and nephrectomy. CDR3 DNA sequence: TGTGCCAGCAGCTCCTCCCAGGCTAGCGGGGGAGAAGAGCAGTTCTTC. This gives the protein CASSSSQASGGEEQFF.